This T cell receptor beta chain was retrieved from a study of OX40 agonist ivuxolimab in advanced cancers. Turning to the study itself: The study gave patients intravenous ivuxolimab at 0.01 to 10 mg/kg every 2 weeks. Participants averaged about 60 years of age (range roughly 23 to 79) and were 82.7% male. Of the participants, under 50% had some prior anti-PD-1, anti-PD-L1 or anti-CTLA-4 therapy, which was allowed.

Per the germline V gene, CDR1 is SGHRS and CDR2 is YFSETQ. The CDR3 sequence is 16 residues long. Trimming left V 1 base short and J 7 bases short, with 18 bases between. As regards this clone: Its matching antigen is unknown.

Overall study findings and caveats: Clonal expansion by week 6 occurred in CD4+ and CD8+ blood T cells (at 0.1 to 3.0 mg/kg).

The assay was immunoSEQ multiplex PCR, and TCRdb's table has in-frame clones only and misses some. The sample lists roughly 48,000 clones, less than 85% occurring once. The source was CD4+ or CD8+ T cells sorted from blood, collected in a trial of the OX40 agonist ivuxolimab. This chain connects TRBV5-1 to TRBJ2-4; D might be TRBD1 or TRBD2, each matching 5 bases. This sequence was found in an adult with an advanced solid tumor such as melanoma, head and neck, liver or kidney cancer. The CDR3 DNA reads as TGCGCCAGCAGCTTGTACGGCTCTAGGGACGGGAACATTCAGTACTTC. The encoded protein is CASSLYGSRDGNIQYF.